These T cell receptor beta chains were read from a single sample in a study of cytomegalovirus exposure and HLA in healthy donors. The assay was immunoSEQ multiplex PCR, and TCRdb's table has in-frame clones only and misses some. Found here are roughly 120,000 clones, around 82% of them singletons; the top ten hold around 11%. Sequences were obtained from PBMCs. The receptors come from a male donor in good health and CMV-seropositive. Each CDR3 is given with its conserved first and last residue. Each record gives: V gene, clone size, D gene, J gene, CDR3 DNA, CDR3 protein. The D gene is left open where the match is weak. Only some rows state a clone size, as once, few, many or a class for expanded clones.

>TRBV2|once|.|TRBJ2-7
TGTGCCAGCAGTGTGGCGGGGGCCTCCTACGAGCAGTACTTC
CASSVAGASYEQYF
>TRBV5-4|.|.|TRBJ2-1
TGTGCCAGCAGCATTACGGGGAATGAGCAGTTCTTC
CASSITGNEQFF
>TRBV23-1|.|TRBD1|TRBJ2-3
TGCGCCAGCAGTCTCCGGACAGGGACAAGCACAGATACGCAGTATTTT
CASSLRTGTSTDTQYF
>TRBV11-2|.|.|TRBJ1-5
TGTGCCAGCAGCTTAGACGGGACAACTTCACTCAATCAGCCCCAGCATTTT
CASSLDGTTSLNQPQHF
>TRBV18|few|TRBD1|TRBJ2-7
TGTGCCAGCTCCGGGACAGAAGGTTCCGAGCAGTACTTC
CASSGTEGSEQYF
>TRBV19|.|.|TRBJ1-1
TGTGCCAGTAGGGAAGGAGGGAACACTGAAGCTTTCTTT
CASREGGNTEAFF
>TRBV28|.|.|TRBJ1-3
TGTGCCAGCAGTTTCCCGGGGGACCCTGGAAACACCATATATTTT
CASSFPGDPGNTIYF
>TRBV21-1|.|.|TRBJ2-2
TGTGCCAGCAGCAAATTTCGGGGGGACATCACCGGGGAGCTGTTTTTT
CASSKFRGDITGELFF
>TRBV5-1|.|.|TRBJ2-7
TGCGCCAGCAGCCCAGGACAGTTCTACGAGCAGTACTTC
CASSPGQFYEQYF
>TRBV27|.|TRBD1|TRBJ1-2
TGTGCCAAGGCCCCCCCCGACAGGGGGCCTACTAACTATGGCTACACCTTC
CAKAPPDRGPTNYGYTF
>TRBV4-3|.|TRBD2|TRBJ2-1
TGCGCCAGCAGCCAAGAAGCTCGCGGGAGTCATAATGAGCAGTTCTTC
CASSQEARGSHNEQFF
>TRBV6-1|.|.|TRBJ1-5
TGTGCCAGCAGTGTTTACAGGGAAATAGTCAATCAGCCCCAGCATTTT
CASSVYREIVNQPQHF
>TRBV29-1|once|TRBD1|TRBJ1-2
TGCAGCGCCCGATCGACAGGGGATGGCTACACCTTC
CSARSTGDGYTF
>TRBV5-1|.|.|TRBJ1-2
TGCGCCAGCAGCCCCGGGACTAACTATGGCTACACCTTC
CASSPGTNYGYTF
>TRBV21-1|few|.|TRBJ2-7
TGTGCCAGCAGCAAAGGGAAAAAGCGACAGCCTGCCACCCCCCATAGCTCCTACGAGCAGTACTTC
CASSKGKKRQPATPHSSYEQYF
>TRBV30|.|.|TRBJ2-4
TGTGCCTGGAGTCCGGGGCGGGATGGAAACAGTCAGTACTTC
CAWSPGRDGNSQYF
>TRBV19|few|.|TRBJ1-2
TGTGCCAGTAGTATATTGGTGAGAGATGGCTACACCTTC
CASSILVRDGYTF
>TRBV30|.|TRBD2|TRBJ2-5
TGTGCCTGGAGTAAAGGACTAGCGGGAGGGGGTTCGGAGACCCAGTACTTC
CAWSKGLAGGGSETQYF
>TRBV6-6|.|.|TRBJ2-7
TGTGCCAGCAGCGCGTCACAGGGCAGCGCCTACGAGCAGTACTTC
CASSASQGSAYEQYF
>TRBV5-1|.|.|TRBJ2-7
TGCGCCAGCAGCTTGACAGGGACTACCTACGAGCAGTACTTC
CASSLTGTTYEQYF
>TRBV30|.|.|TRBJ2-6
TGTGCCTGGAGTGTACGCTCTGGGGCCAACGGCCTGACTTTC
CAWSVRSGANGLTF
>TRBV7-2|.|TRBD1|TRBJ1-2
TGTGCCAGCAGCTTAGGAGGGGGCTGGGGTGGCTACACCTTC
CASSLGGGWGGYTF
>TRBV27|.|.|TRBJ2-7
TGTGCCAGCAGTTTGGGGTTAGGGAGTCGGATCGAGCAGTACTTC
CASSLGLGSRIEQYF
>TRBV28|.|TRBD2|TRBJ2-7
TGTGCCAGCAGTGGGGGACTAGCGGGACTTTACGAGCAGTACTTC
CASSGGLAGLYEQYF
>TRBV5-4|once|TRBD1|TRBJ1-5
TGTGCCAGCAGCTTGGGGGGACAGGGAAATCAGCCCCAGCATTTT
CASSLGGQGNQPQHF
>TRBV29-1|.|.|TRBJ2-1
TGCAGCGTTCGGGGGATATTCTACAATGAGCAGTTCTTC
CSVRGIFYNEQFF
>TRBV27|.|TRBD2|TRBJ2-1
TGTGCCAGCAGTTTATGGGCGGGAGTAGGGTACAATGAGCAGTTCTTC
CASSLWAGVGYNEQFF
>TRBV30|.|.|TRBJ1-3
TGTGCCCTGGCAGGTTCACACACCATATATTTT
CALAGSHTIYF
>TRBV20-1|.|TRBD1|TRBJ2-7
TGCAGTCCGGACAGGAGCTACGAGCAGTACTTC
CSPDRSYEQYF
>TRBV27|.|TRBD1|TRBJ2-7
TGTGCCAGCCGCCTCAGGGGGCAATCCTACGAGCAGTACTTC
CASRLRGQSYEQYF
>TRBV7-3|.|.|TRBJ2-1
TGTGCCAGCAGCCCCGACTCACACAATGAGCAGTTCTTC
CASSPDSHNEQFF
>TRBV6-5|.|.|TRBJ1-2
TGTGCCAGCAGGGGACCGGGGGGGATCAGTGGCTACACCTTC
CASRGPGGISGYTF
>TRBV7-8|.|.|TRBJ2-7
TGTGCCAGCAGCCAATTTGGGCAGGGCACCTACGAGCAGTACTTC
CASSQFGQGTYEQYF
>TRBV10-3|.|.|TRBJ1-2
TGTGCCATCAGTGACCCCTCGACAGTCGGCTACACCTTC
CAISDPSTVGYTF
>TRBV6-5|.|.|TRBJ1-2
TGTGCCAGCAGTTACTCGGCAGGGTATCGCTACACCTTC
CASSYSAGYRYTF
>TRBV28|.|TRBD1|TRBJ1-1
TGTGCCAGCAGTTTATTGACAGGGGAAGCTTTCTTT
CASSLLTGEAFF
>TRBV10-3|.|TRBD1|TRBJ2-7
TGTGCCATCAGATCCAGGACAGGTTCCTCCTACGAGCAGTACTTC
CAIRSRTGSSYEQYF
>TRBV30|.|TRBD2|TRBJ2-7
TGTGCCTGGAGAGGGGTAGCGGGAGCTTACGAGCAGTACTTC
CAWRGVAGAYEQYF
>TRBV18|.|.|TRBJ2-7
TGTGCCAGCTCACCAGTCCGGATTCCGGGTGCCTACGAGCAGTACTTC
CASSPVRIPGAYEQYF
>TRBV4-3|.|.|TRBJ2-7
TGCGCCAGCAGCCAAGACCCCCGTCGCGAGCAGTACTTC
CASSQDPRREQYF
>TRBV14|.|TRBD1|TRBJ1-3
TGTGCCAGCAGCCAAGTTCGGACAGGGAACACCATATATTTT
CASSQVRTGNTIYF
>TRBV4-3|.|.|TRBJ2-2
TGCGCCAGCAGCCAAGAACTAAACCCGGGGGAAAGTGAAGGGGAGCTGTTTTTT
CASSQELNPGESEGELFF
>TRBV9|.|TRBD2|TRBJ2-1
TGTGCCAGCAGCGAGCGGGAGTCCTCCTACAATGAGCAGTTCTTC
CASSERESSYNEQFF
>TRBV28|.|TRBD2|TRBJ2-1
TGTGCCAGCAGTCTAGCGGGCCCGACCTACAATGAGCAGTTCTTC
CASSLAGPTYNEQFF
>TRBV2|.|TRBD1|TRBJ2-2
TGTGCCAGCTTGCTTGGACAGGCGAACACCGGGGAGCTGTTTTTT
CASLLGQANTGELFF
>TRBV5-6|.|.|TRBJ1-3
TGTGCCAGCAGGGTACAGGGATTATATTCTGGAAACACCATATATTTT
CASRVQGLYSGNTIYF
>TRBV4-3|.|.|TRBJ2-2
TGCGCCAGCAGCCAAGATCTTGCCGGGACCGGGGAGCTGTTTTTT
CASSQDLAGTGELFF
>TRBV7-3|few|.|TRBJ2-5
TGTGCCAGCAGCTTAAATGGACAGTACCAAGAGACCCAGTACTTC
CASSLNGQYQETQYF
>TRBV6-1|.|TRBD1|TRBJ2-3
TGTGCCAGCAGTGTCTGGACAGGGGTTTTCACAGATACGCAGTATTTT
CASSVWTGVFTDTQYF
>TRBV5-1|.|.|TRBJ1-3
TGCGCCAGCAGCTTACTGACATCGAGCTCTGGAAACACCATATATTTT
CASSLLTSSSGNTIYF
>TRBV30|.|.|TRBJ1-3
TGTGCCTTTTCTAGGAACAAAGCGGGAAACACCATATATTTT
CAFSRNKAGNTIYF
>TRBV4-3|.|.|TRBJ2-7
TGCGCCAGCAGCCAAGACCCCAGGGGGGCTGGGAGGTACGAGCAGTACTTC
CASSQDPRGAGRYEQYF
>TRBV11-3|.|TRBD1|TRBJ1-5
TGTGCCAGCAGCGTAAGATGGGGACAGGGTCCGATTCCCGTCAATCAGCCCCAGCATTTT
CASSVRWGQGPIPVNQPQHF
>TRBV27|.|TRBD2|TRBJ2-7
TGTGCCAGCAGTTTATCTAGACTAGCTCCCGAGCAGTACTTC
CASSLSRLAPEQYF